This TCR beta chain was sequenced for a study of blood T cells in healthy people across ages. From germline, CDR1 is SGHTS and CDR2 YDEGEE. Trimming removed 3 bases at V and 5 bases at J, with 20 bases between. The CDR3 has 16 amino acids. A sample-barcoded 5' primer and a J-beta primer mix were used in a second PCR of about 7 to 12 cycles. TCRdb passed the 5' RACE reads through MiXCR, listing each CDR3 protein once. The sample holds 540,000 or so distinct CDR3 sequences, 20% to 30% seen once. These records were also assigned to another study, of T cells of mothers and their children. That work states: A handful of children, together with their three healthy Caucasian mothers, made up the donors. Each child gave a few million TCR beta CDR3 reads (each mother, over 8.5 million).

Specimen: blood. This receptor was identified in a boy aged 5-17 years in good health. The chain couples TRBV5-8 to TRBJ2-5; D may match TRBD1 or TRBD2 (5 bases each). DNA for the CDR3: TGTGCCAGCAGCTCCCAAGGCAGGGCGGGTTTGGAGACCCAGTACTTC. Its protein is CASSSQGRAGLETQYF.